This T cell receptor beta chain was documented in a study of CD8 T cells in ankylosing spondylitis. The authors made TCR beta libraries by quantitative 5'-RACE with molecular barcodes. TCRdb re-called the 5' RACE reads with MiXCR, one entry per CDR3 protein. The sample comprises around 770,000 distinct CDR3 sequences, around 20% of which are singletons, and 15% to 20% rests with the top ten. Findings and caveats of the study: Some of these motif variants have turned up before, in reports on reactive arthritis synovial fluid and blood. Disease-associated clonotypes exhibited CD8+ identity and were relatively infrequent in peripheral blood. Apparently characteristic of ankylosing spondylitis blood was a TCR beta motif (roughly eight highly homologous variants). Significantly higher representation of disease-linked clones was reported for matched ankylosing spondylitis synovial fluid.

The table lists this clonotype with a few counts. The antigen is unknown. The CDR3 totals 14 residues. CDR1 MNHEY and CDR2 SVGAGI come from the germline V gene. Trimming shortened V by 0 bases and J by 5 bases, and 10 bases separated the two germline ends. This clonotype originated in a male donor with ankylosing spondylitis. The source material was blood, either unsorted or a sorted T cell fraction (not recorded which). The chain is built from TRBV6-5 and TRBJ1-1; D might be TRBD1 (6 bases). The CDR3 nucleotides are TGTGCCAGCAGTTACTCGAATCAGGGGACTGAAGCTTTCTTT. Amino acids: CASSYSNQGTEAFF.